The 9 T cell receptor beta chains in this list originate from one sample, sequenced in a study of cytomegalovirus exposure and HLA in healthy donors (dated by TCRdb to the late 2010s). Libraries were built with the immunoSEQ multiplex PCR assay. The multiplex PCR relied on a mix of 60 forward primers for TCR Vbeta segments and 13 reverse primers for TCR Jbeta segments. Not all clones reach the TCRdb copy of this immuneACCESS table, which keeps in-frame sequences only. Checked studies attribute under half of the gap to unresolved V genes and leave the rest unexplained. This specimen's table enumerates some 120,000 clones. Clones ranked in the top ten supply roughly 1% of the sample. Sequences were obtained from PBMCs. These TCRs come from a man between 18 and 35 years old in good health and CMV-seronegative.

The chain employs TRBV4-2 and TRBJ2-7, with 9 positions matching TRBD1. Per germline, CDR1 LGHNA and CDR2 YNFKEQ. This CDR3 contains 14 residues. J gave up 2 bases and V 3 bases, and 2 bases lay outside the gene matches. CDR3 bases: TGTGCCAGCAGCCAGGACAGGGGTCCCTACGAGCAGTACTTC. Translated, it gives CASSQDRGPYEQYF.

The chain combines TRBV7-9 with TRBJ1-2; D not resolved. Germline assignment: CDR1 SEHNR and CDR2 FQNEAQ (reference sequence). V lost 7 bases and J lost 8, with 14 bases in between. The CDR3 totals 12 residues. CDR3 sequence reads: CASTKLLRGYTF. As DNA, the CDR3 is TGTGCCAGCACCAAATTACTTAGAGGCTACACCTTC.

The CDR3 coding sequence is TGTGCCAGCACTCCAACAGGGGTCAGGGTAGGGCAGTACTTC. This gives the protein CASTPTGVRVGQYF. This rearrangement joins TRBV27 to TRBJ2-7; 7 nucleotides match TRBD1. After removal of 7 bases from V and 9 bases from J, the junction contained 15 bases not matched to a gene. Germline V CDR1 and CDR2: MNHEY, SMNVEV (reference sequence). This CDR3 is built from 14 residues.

The V call is TRBV19, the J call TRBJ1-1, with D uncertain. This CDR3 is built from 13 residues. The V end lost 3 bases, the J end lost 4 bases, and 9 bases lay between the germline ends. Germline V lookup: CDR1 LNHDA, CDR2 SQIVND (reference sequence). DNA of the CDR3: TGTGCCAGTAGTATTGGGCTGAGCACTGAAGCTTTCTTT. This sequence encodes CASSIGLSTEAFF.

The chain links TRBV4-1 to TRBJ2-1; 15 bases map to TRBD2. Germline V gives CDR1 MGHRA, CDR2 YSYEKL. The CDR3 extends over 17 amino acids. J was trimmed by 8 bases and V by 4 bases; bases with no gene match: 9. The CDR3 nucleotides are TGCGCCAGCAGCCCTGGACTAGCGGGGGGGCCGTTTTATGAGCAGTTCTTC. Residues: CASSPGLAGGPFYEQFF.

The J gene is TRBJ1-2, the V gene TRBV30; D gene unclear. V lost 1 base, J lost 1 base, and 7 bases lay in between. CDR3 length: 13 residues. From germline, CDR1 is GTSNPN and CDR2 SVGIG (reference sequence). For the CDR3, the DNA is TGTGCCTGGAGTGGCGAGGTTAACTATGGCTACACCTTC. This codes for CAWSGEVNYGYTF.

This sequence joins TRBV6-5 and TRBJ2-7; D perhaps matches TRBD2 (5 bases). This CDR3 contains 13 residues. The ends were cut back, 4 bases at V and 6 bases at J, with 13 bases in the middle. Looked up from germline, CDR1 is MNHEY and CDR2 is SVGAGI. The CDR3 region has the DNA TGTGCCAGCAGTTTCGGACTTACGGGCGAGCAGTACTTC. It yields the protein CASSFGLTGEQYF.

This sequence joins TRBV5-1 and TRBJ1-2, with TRBD1 identical over 12 bases. The germline V gene encodes CDR1 SGHRS and CDR2 YFSETQ. This CDR3 spans 17 amino acids. The junction had 9 bases not matched to a gene; V was cut back by 1 base and J by 5 bases. The CDR3 spells CASSLTGTGGIGYGYTF. In DNA form, the CDR3 reads TGCGCCAGCAGCTTGACCGGGACAGGGGGCATTGGGTATGGCTACACCTTC.

V is TRBV19 and J is TRBJ1-1, with 7 bases fitting TRBD1. J lost 4 bases, V lost 5 bases, and 7 bases had no gene match. The CDR3 sequence is 14 residues long. Germline V gene data show CDR1 as LNHDA and CDR2 as SQIVND (reference sequence). CDR3 bases: TGTGCCAGTAGTCAAAGACAGGGTGGCACTGAAGCTTTCTTT. Its protein is CASSQRQGGTEAFF.